This T cell receptor (beta chain) derives from a study of T-cell memory formation after mild COVID-19 (dated by TCRdb to about 2021). A note on the overall study: Most TCR sequence clusters were specific to one of the two donors. T-cell clones expanding and contracting after mild COVID-19 in a couple of donors were tracked by longitudinal TCRalpha and TCRbeta repertoire sequencing. Two young, previously healthy adult volunteers, one female and one male, were included in the cohort. Study-level results and caveats: Clones contracting from day 15 to 85 had balanced CD4/CD8 phenotypes, while a second wave expanding from day 15 to 37 was biased towards CD4+. Some responding clones were detected in pre-infection memory, suggesting pre-existing cross-reactive memory T cells joined the SARS-CoV-2 response. The second-wave clones that peaked on day 37 were not confirmed to be SARS-CoV-2 specific. Contracting CD4+ clones appeared mostly in the CM and EM memory subsets, whereas CD8+ clones were enriched in EMRA. The study included only a couple of mild cases, and larger cohorts that include severe cases with pre-infection samples were judged to be necessary.

PBMCs were isolated by Ficoll-Paque density gradient centrifugation. The table lists this clonotype with a few counts. Its antigen specificity is not known. The sample holds no much larger clone one base away, and base qualities are not on file. The germline V gene supplies CDR1 LGHNA and CDR2 YNFKEQ. V is trimmed back by 1 base and J by 8 bases, and the junction contains 8 bases that no gene match accounts for. The CDR3 starts with the cysteine, ends with the phenylalanine, and has 15 residues. Only CDR3 DNA remains: 45 bases, in frame from the first base. The data were produced on an Illumina NovaSeq 6000. TCRalpha and TCRbeta cDNA libraries were built by 5'RACE with constant-segment primers, adding sample barcodes and unique molecular identifiers. RNA was extracted from every sample with Trizol reagent. The libraries were amplified in two PCR steps, and the second step added a second sample barcode and Illumina TruSeq adapters. Sequencing of libraries was performed on an Illumina NovaSeq with 2 x 150 bp paired-end reads. The authors' analysis ran thus. The reads were demultiplexed and collapsed into UMI-guided consensus sequences using migec v1.2.7. Using mixcr v2.1.11, UMI consensuses were aligned to TRA and TRB V and J templates and then assembled into clonotypes. Expanded or contracted clonotypes were those called significant by both edgeR and NoisET, with noise models trained on biological replicates. edgeR calls used a false discovery rate-adjusted p below 0.01 and a log2 fold-change threshold of 1. PCA with hierarchical clustering of max-normalized trajectories of the 1000 most abundant clonotypes was used as exploratory dynamics analysis. Each responding clone was given a CD4 or CD8 phenotype based on the CD4+ and CD8+ repertoires, which had been sequenced separately. The public sequencing data were trimmed at Q25 with fastp and processed into clonotypes with MiXCR by TCRdb, which kept only in-frame beta chains. Identical CDR3 protein sequences are pooled into one entry, listed with their most common genes and DNA. The authors' filters were not applied to this entry. This sample has about 280,000 distinct CDR3 sequences in its table, and 8% to 9% of those were observed once. The top ten clonotypes cover around a fifth of the sample.

The chain employs TRBV4-2 and TRBJ2-3, and 8 junction bases match TRBD2. The sample consisted of PBMCs or a T cell subset sorted from them (not recorded which). The sequence derives from a man aged 18-30 years who had mild COVID-19 (a few samples of this study predate the infection). The sample titles of this study are shuffled in the database, so cell type and time point are left out; the donor was told from shared clones. In nucleotides, the sequence is TGTGCCAGCAGCCAAGGAGACGGGGGGGCCAGTACGCAGTATTTT. It is translated as CASSQGDGGASTQYF.